This is a list of T cell receptor beta chains from one sample in a study of blood T cell repertoires in COVID-19. Clones were sequenced by immunoSEQ multiplex PCR, and TCRdb holds only the in-frame ones, with some missing. This table has about 70,000 clones, 80% to 85% appearing once. Sequencing was done on a sample of peripheral blood. All receptors come from a woman at least 80 years old with acute or convalescent COVID-19. Both conserved end residues are part of each CDR3. The D gene is left open where the match is weak. Size is omitted from some rows. Given values are once, few, many or a class for expanded clones.

d_gene	j_gene	abundance	v_gene	CDR3nt	CDR3aa
NA	TRBJ2-7	NA	TRBV18	TGTGCCAGCTCACCACTCGCACAGGGCGAGCAGTACTTC	CASSPLAQGEQYF
TRBD1	TRBJ1-4	NA	TRBV5-5	TGTGCCAGCAAGGAGCAGGGGGCCCTAGCTAATGAAAAACTGTTTTTT	CASKEQGALANEKLFF
TRBD2	TRBJ2-5	once	TRBV28	TGTGCCAGCAGTTTATCCAGCGGGGGGACCTACCGGGAGACCCAGTACTTC	CASSLSSGGTYRETQYF
NA	TRBJ2-6	once	TRBV5-1	TGCGCCAGCAGCTTAAACTGGGCCCTCTCTGGGGCCAACGTCCTGACTTTC	CASSLNWALSGANVLTF
NA	TRBJ2-5	NA	TRBV5-4	TGTGCCAGCAGCCAAGGACTAATCCGCCAAGAGACCCAGTACTTC	CASSQGLIRQETQYF
NA	TRBJ1-6	few	TRBV19	TGTGCCAGTAGTCGAGCGGCTAATTCACCCCTCCACTTT	CASSRAANSPLHF
TRBD1	TRBJ1-2	NA	TRBV6-5	TGTGCCAGCAGTAACCCGGGACAGGGGGCGATTGGCTACACCTTC	CASSNPGQGAIGYTF
TRBD2	TRBJ2-2	NA	TRBV6-1	TGTGCCAGCAGTGAAGCGGGGGGGATGGGCACCGGGGAGCTGTTTTTT	CASSEAGGMGTGELFF
NA	TRBJ1-2	once	TRBV4-1	TGCGCCAGCAGCCAAGTCCCCGGTGGAGCTAACTATGGCTACACCTTC	CASSQVPGGANYGYTF
NA	TRBJ2-7	NA	TRBV30	TGTGCCTGGGTAGTTTCTACGGGCGAGCAGTACTTC	CAWVVSTGEQYF
NA	TRBJ1-5	NA	TRBV11-2	TGTGCCAGCAGCGCGTCCAGCAATCAGCCCCAGCATTTT	CASSASSNQPQHF
TRBD2	TRBJ2-3	NA	TRBV6-6	TGTGCCAGCAGTCCGGATAGCGGGGGCATAGTTACGCAGTATTTT	CASSPDSGGIVTQYF
NA	TRBJ2-3	NA	TRBV7-8	TGTGCCAGCAGCCTAGGGAGGGGGGGCCGGCCAGATACGCAGTATTTT	CASSLGRGGRPDTQYF
NA	TRBJ1-1	NA	TRBV30	TGTGCCTGGAGCCGTTACCCAAGGGGTGAGGACACTGAAGCTTTCTTT	CAWSRYPRGEDTEAFF